The sequence of this T cell receptor (beta chain) was determined in a study of blood T cell repertoires in COVID-19 (TCRdb year 2020). Background for the entire study: Samples covering the acute and convalescent phases of COVID-19 were provided by collaborators in the United States, Italy and Spain. A freely available public database, intended as a resource for researchers studying the immune response to SARS-CoV-2, is where the repertoires were released. The samples were drawn from two sources: the first 160 participants of the ongoing ImmuneRACE study, and 950 to 1,500 subjects contributed by 6 global collaborators. Where available, HLA class I and class II types were taken from metadata supplied by the sample provider and were not determined by assay-based typing. The prospective study material was composed of cDNA or gDNA derived from T cells, B-cell-depleted T cells, or PBMCs. The dataset comprised deeply sampled blood TCRbeta repertoires from subjects exposed to, actively infected with, or recovered from COVID-19. A de-identified subject ID, COVID-19 status, age in years and sex were almost always included in the sample metadata.

Spanning cysteine to phenylalanine, the CDR3 consists of 13 amino acids. The CDR3 DNA has 39 bases and is translated from base 1. The CDR1 and CDR2 encoded by the germline V gene are MNHEY and SVGAGI. V loses 1 base of germline sequence and J loses 6 bases, and the interval between the two ends is 7 bases. Comments on this clone: The target of this receptor is not known. No clone much larger than this one lies a single base away; base qualities are absent.

TCRbeta CDR3 regions were amplified from genomic DNA by means of the immunoSEQ Assay, a bias-controlled multiplex PCR. The study's processing was this. Nucleated cell counts per sample were estimated from amplification of reference gene primers within the assay. Sequence reads were collapsed and filtered to measure the absolute abundance of every unique TCRbeta CDR3 rearrangement. For each sample, productive Simpson clonality was calculated as the square root of Simpson's diversity index over productive rearrangements. TCRdb mirrors the immuneACCESS table, restricted to in-frame sequences. Some clones are absent from its copies; in checked studies, under half trace to an unresolved V gene, and the reason for the others is unknown. V, J and clone size were drawn from that table, and D and trimming were deduced from the DNA. Present in this sample are about 270,000 clones, about nine tenths of which were seen just once. The ten largest make up 9.5% to 15% of the sample.

Broad study findings and their caveats: How much clinical and demographic metadata was included differed by source and by participant, and the metadata was provided uncurated.

In Seattle, one collaborating source enrolled patients while the infection was active and tracked those patients longitudinally over the course of disease. Whole blood was collected in K2EDTA tubes by collaborating institutions according to the institutions' own protocols. For TCRbeta analysis, collaborators shipped samples in one of three forms: frozen whole blood, isolated PBMCs, or DNA extracted from either of those sample types. The chain couples TRBV6-5 to TRBJ2-1, and TRBD1 may be the D gene, going by 5 matching bases. The clonotype was recovered from a woman aged 25 to 39 with COVID-19, enrolled during active disease. Sequenced material: peripheral blood. The DNA is TGTGCCAGCAGTTACTTGCAGGGCAATGAGCAGTTCTTC. Translated, it gives CASSYLQGNEQFF.